Reported below is one TCR beta chain. The data stem from a study of blood T cell repertoires in COVID-19. Here immunoSEQ multiplex PCR was the method, and the copy in TCRdb shows in-frame clones only, minus some. The sample lists some 250,000 clones, 86% occurring once. CDR1 is SGHTS, CDR2 YDEGEE, per germline. The CDR3 is made up of 11 amino acids. V was clipped by 4 bases and J by 5 bases, with 7 bases between them. Source material: peripheral blood. The TCR sequence derives from a man aged 25 to 45 who had recovered from COVID-19. The chain links TRBV5-8 to TRBJ2-7; D is perhaps TRBD2 (5 bases). This CDR3 is CASSKTNEQYF. CDR3 coding DNA: TGTGCCAGCAGCAAGACTAACGAGCAGTACTTC.